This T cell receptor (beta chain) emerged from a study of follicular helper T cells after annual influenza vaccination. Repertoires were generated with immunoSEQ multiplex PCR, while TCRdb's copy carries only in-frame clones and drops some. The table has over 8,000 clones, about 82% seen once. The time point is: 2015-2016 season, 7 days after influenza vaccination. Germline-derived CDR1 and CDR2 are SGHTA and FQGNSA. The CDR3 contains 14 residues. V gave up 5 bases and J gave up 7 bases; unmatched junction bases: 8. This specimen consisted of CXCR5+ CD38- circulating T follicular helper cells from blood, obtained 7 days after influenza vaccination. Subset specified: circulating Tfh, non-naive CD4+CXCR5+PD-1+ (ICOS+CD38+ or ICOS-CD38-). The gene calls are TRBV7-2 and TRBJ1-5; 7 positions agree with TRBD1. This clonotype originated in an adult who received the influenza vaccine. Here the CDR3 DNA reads TGTGCCAGCAGCCCACCGGGCAGGGGGCAGCCCCAGCATTTT. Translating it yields CASSPPGRGQPQHF.